This record looks at one T cell receptor (beta chain) sequence and its context. These data are taken from a study of blood T cell repertoires in COVID-19. For the study at large: PBMCs, B-cell-depleted T cells, or T cells provided the cDNA or gDNA that made up the material.

Measured with immunoSEQ multiplex PCR; TCRdb has only the in-frame clones, and not every one. This sample has about 200,000 clones, with about 90% found just once. This CDR3 has 13 amino acids. Trimming stripped 6 bases from V and 7 bases from J, with 16 bases between. Sequenced sample: peripheral blood. This TCR derives from a woman in her 70s with acute or convalescent COVID-19. The chain joins TRBV12-3 or TRBV12-4 to TRBJ2-7, with a possible D match to TRBD1 (6 bases). The CDR3 DNA is TGTGCCAGCAGCCCTAACACCGGGACAGAGCAGTACTTC. It is translated as CASSPNTGTEQYF.